The rows below give T cell receptor beta chains drawn from one sample of a study of T-cell reconstitution after alpha-beta-depleted transplantation in children. TCRdb recomputed calls from the PCR reads with MiXCR, one row per CDR3 protein. The table has about 500,000 distinct CDR3 sequences, 30% to 35% seen once; the top ten hold 2% to 3%. Sequences were derived from PBMCs from the stem cell graft donor, sampled from the stem cell graft. The receptors here all came from a human donor who donated a stem cell graft to a child with aplastic anemia. CDR3s include the opening cysteine and the closing phenylalanine or tryptophan.

cdr3_aa: CASSYTTGNYYEQYF
v_call: TRBV6-2/TRBV6-3
j_call: TRBJ2-7
cdr3_length: 15

cdr3_aa: CAWSVGVPTDTQYF
v_call: TRBV30
j_call: TRBJ2-3
cdr3_length: 14

cdr3_aa: CAISLDRAQETQYF
v_call: TRBV10-3
j_call: TRBJ2-5
cdr3_length: 14

cdr3_aa: CASSYEVNTEAFF
v_call: TRBV6-5
j_call: TRBJ1-1
cdr3_length: 13

cdr3_aa: CSARTSGRGSSTDTQYF
v_call: TRBV20-1
j_call: TRBJ2-3
cdr3_length: 17

cdr3_aa: CASSTQGPSSGANVLTF
v_call: TRBV21-1
j_call: TRBJ2-6
cdr3_length: 17

cdr3_aa: CASSDQLAGGTDTQYF
v_call: TRBV25-1
j_call: TRBJ2-3
cdr3_length: 16

cdr3_aa: CASRPLGTSGPTDTQYF
v_call: TRBV6-1
j_call: TRBJ2-3
cdr3_length: 17

cdr3_aa: CASSLQDRGVEQFF
v_call: TRBV5-1
j_call: TRBJ2-1
cdr3_length: 14

cdr3_aa: CASSSPAGQTNSPLHF
v_call: TRBV5-1
j_call: TRBJ1-6
cdr3_length: 16

cdr3_aa: CASSFSGSGANVLTF
v_call: TRBV12-3/TRBV12-4
j_call: TRBJ2-6
cdr3_length: 15

cdr3_aa: CASSYFAGTDTQYF
v_call: TRBV6-5
j_call: TRBJ2-3
cdr3_length: 14

cdr3_aa: CAISESPRTDYGYTF
v_call: TRBV10-3
j_call: TRBJ1-2
cdr3_length: 15

cdr3_aa: CSARELPGLASSEQFF
v_call: TRBV20-1
j_call: TRBJ2-1
cdr3_length: 16

cdr3_aa: CSARLPLAGGSTDTQYF
v_call: TRBV20-1
j_call: TRBJ2-3
cdr3_length: 17

cdr3_aa: CAWGQGNTEAFF
v_call: TRBV30
j_call: TRBJ1-1
cdr3_length: 12

cdr3_aa: CASSFSASGGTSQETQYF
v_call: TRBV7-2
j_call: TRBJ2-5
cdr3_length: 18

cdr3_aa: CSVEPRGVGNEQFF
v_call: TRBV29-1
j_call: TRBJ2-1
cdr3_length: 14

cdr3_aa: CASREGLSTDTQYF
v_call: TRBV7-2
j_call: TRBJ2-3
cdr3_length: 14

cdr3_aa: CSVGGQREWLGYEQYF
v_call: TRBV29-1
j_call: TRBJ2-7
cdr3_length: 16

cdr3_aa: CATSRATGQGTGELFF
v_call: TRBV15
j_call: TRBJ2-2
cdr3_length: 16

cdr3_aa: CASSPPAARSIHEQFF
v_call: TRBV11-2
j_call: TRBJ2-1
cdr3_length: 16

cdr3_aa: CASRGTSGIVEQFF
v_call: TRBV6-4
j_call: TRBJ2-1
cdr3_length: 14

cdr3_aa: CASILNPLNQPQHF
v_call: TRBV6-1
j_call: TRBJ1-5
cdr3_length: 14

cdr3_aa: CASSPDTVSNYGYTF
v_call: TRBV18
j_call: TRBJ1-2
cdr3_length: 15

cdr3_aa: CASRSSGGVSNQPQHF
v_call: TRBV28
j_call: TRBJ1-5
cdr3_length: 16

cdr3_aa: CASSPYRTTDNEQFF
v_call: TRBV27
j_call: TRBJ2-1
cdr3_length: 15

cdr3_aa: CASSSRGAGAGSFSTDTQYF
v_call: TRBV19
j_call: TRBJ2-3
cdr3_length: 20

cdr3_aa: CASGFPNEDYSYEQYF
v_call: TRBV2
j_call: TRBJ2-7
cdr3_length: 16

cdr3_aa: CATSREAGVYNEQFF
v_call: TRBV15
j_call: TRBJ2-1
cdr3_length: 15

cdr3_aa: CASSQGATATNEKLFF
v_call: TRBV4-3
j_call: TRBJ1-4
cdr3_length: 16

cdr3_aa: CAWSQQNTEAFF
v_call: TRBV30
j_call: TRBJ1-1
cdr3_length: 12

cdr3_aa: CASSPGLAADSYNEQFF
v_call: TRBV27
j_call: TRBJ2-1
cdr3_length: 17

cdr3_aa: CASSLPPLGGTEAFF
v_call: TRBV7-2
j_call: TRBJ1-1
cdr3_length: 15

cdr3_aa: CASSSDHNTEAFF
v_call: TRBV5-6
j_call: TRBJ1-1
cdr3_length: 13

cdr3_aa: CASSSTPGQYGYTF
v_call: TRBV7-2
j_call: TRBJ1-2
cdr3_length: 14

cdr3_aa: CASRPGSGGNSYEQYF
v_call: TRBV28
j_call: TRBJ2-7
cdr3_length: 16

cdr3_aa: CASSLLGLAGEWPGELFF
v_call: TRBV27
j_call: TRBJ2-2
cdr3_length: 18

cdr3_aa: CASSLGVPGQGRREKLFF
v_call: TRBV11-2
j_call: TRBJ1-4
cdr3_length: 18

cdr3_aa: CASSGLGAGETQYF
v_call: TRBV7-3
j_call: TRBJ2-5
cdr3_length: 14

cdr3_aa: CASRLAISGAYNEQFF
v_call: TRBV27
j_call: TRBJ2-1
cdr3_length: 16

cdr3_aa: CGITGSSYNEQFF
v_call: TRBV7-2
j_call: TRBJ2-1
cdr3_length: 13

cdr3_aa: CSASTQALNYGYTF
v_call: TRBV20-1
j_call: TRBJ1-2
cdr3_length: 14

cdr3_aa: CSASHRDRGYEQYF
v_call: TRBV20-1
j_call: TRBJ2-7
cdr3_length: 14

cdr3_aa: CASSQVGFNEQFF
v_call: TRBV14
j_call: TRBJ2-1
cdr3_length: 13

cdr3_aa: CASSFGGGSLVYEQYF
v_call: TRBV12-3/TRBV12-4
j_call: TRBJ2-7
cdr3_length: 16

cdr3_aa: CSANPINMWDRAFF
v_call: TRBV20-1
j_call: TRBJ1-1
cdr3_length: 14

cdr3_aa: CASSSAIGGRSADTF
v_call: TRBV12-3/TRBV12-4
j_call: TRBJ1-2
cdr3_length: 15

cdr3_aa: CASHYGTSGELFF
v_call: TRBV7-2
j_call: TRBJ2-2
cdr3_length: 13

cdr3_aa: CSVERGMNTEAFF
v_call: TRBV29-1
j_call: TRBJ1-1
cdr3_length: 13

cdr3_aa: CAWSGESGARPGQPQHF
v_call: TRBV30
j_call: TRBJ1-5
cdr3_length: 17

cdr3_aa: CASSYSLGQGGREQYF
v_call: TRBV6-2/TRBV6-3
j_call: TRBJ2-7
cdr3_length: 16

cdr3_aa: CSPGGWQPQHF
v_call: TRBV29-1
j_call: TRBJ1-5
cdr3_length: 11

cdr3_aa: CASGDSRNQKLFF
v_call: TRBV5-1
j_call: TRBJ1-4
cdr3_length: 13

cdr3_aa: CASSRQAAEAFF
v_call: TRBV7-6
j_call: TRBJ1-1
cdr3_length: 12

cdr3_aa: CSARTINREGYTF
v_call: TRBV20-1
j_call: TRBJ1-2
cdr3_length: 13

cdr3_aa: CASSADGQETQYF
v_call: TRBV7-2
j_call: TRBJ2-5
cdr3_length: 13